The 9 T cell receptor beta chains given below trace back to one sample, sequenced in a study of T-cell reconstitution after alpha-beta-depleted transplantation in children. Construction of the TCRbeta library involved unique molecular identifiers. Each CDR3 protein gets one entry after TCRdb re-called the PCR reads with MiXCR. The sample records around 440,000 distinct CDR3 sequences, roughly a tenth being singletons. The sequencing here drew on PBMCs, taken before TCRalphabeta/CD19-depleted stem cell transplant. These receptors were taken from a child aged 2 to 10 with inherited bone marrow failure, due to receive a stem cell transplant.

This clonotype was recorded many times. This chain joins TRBV20-1 and TRBJ2-1; D is undetermined. V was trimmed by 5 bases and J by 10 bases, leaving 9 bases between them. The CDR3 consists of 10 residues. Germline assignment: CDR1 DFQATT and CDR2 SNEGSKA (reference sequence). This CDR3 reads CSALRREQFF. The CDR3 nucleotides read TGCAGTGCTCTCCGGCGGGAGCAGTTCTTC.

At least ten counts were recorded for this clonotype. The J gene is TRBJ2-2, the V gene TRBV10-3; 7 bases are a match to TRBD1. CDR1 is ENHRY, CDR2 SYGVKD, per germline. Trimming at V came to 6 bases and at J to 7 bases, leaving 17 bases not matched to a gene. The CDR3 loop spans 17 amino acids. CDR3 nucleotides: TGTGCCATCAGGACCCCGGTAGGGGGCGCCTATGGCGGGGAGCTGTTTTTT. It translates to CAIRTPVGGAYGGELFF.

This clonotype was seen at least ten times. This sequence joins TRBV7-2 and TRBJ1-6, with D tentatively TRBD1 (6 bases). The CDR3 runs to 17 residues. In germline, CDR1 is SGHTA, CDR2 FQGNSA. With 1 base removed from V and 7 bases from J, the gap between germline ends came to 17 bases. The DNA for the CDR3 is TGTGCCAGCAGCTTAGGGGGGGCAGTGGCCCGAAATTCACCCCTCCACTTT. Translating gives CASSLGGAVARNSPLHF.

In this sample, this clonotype turned up many times. The chain combines TRBV10-3 with TRBJ2-7, with D uncertain. The CDR3 loop spans 13 amino acids. Trimming took 2 bases from V and 6 from J, leaving 11 bases between them. Germline V CDR1 and CDR2: ENHRY, SYGVKD. The chain's CDR3 is CAISETPFGEQYF. The CDR3 DNA reads TGTGCCATCAGTGAGACCCCCTTCGGCGAGCAGTACTTC.

This clonotype was detected many times. This chain uses TRBV4-1 with TRBJ2-7; TRBD2 agrees at 10 bases. This CDR3 spans 16 amino acids. From germline, CDR1 is MGHRA and CDR2 YSYEKL. The V segment lost 8 bases and the J segment 2 bases; nucleotides outside the gene matches: 12. CDR3 residues: CASSIGTSVLTYEQYF. CDR3 coding DNA: TGCGCCAGCTCGATTGGGACTAGCGTCTTAACCTACGAGCAGTACTTC.

This clonotype was seen repeatedly, ten times or more. This chain uses TRBV5-1 with TRBJ1-2; the D gene is possibly TRBD1 (6 bases). The V and J ends lost 0 bases and 6 bases respectively, with 12 bases between them. The V gene's germline CDR1 is SGHRS and CDR2 YFSETQ. The CDR3 is 14 residues long. CDR3 DNA sequence: TGCGCCAGCAGCTTGGATTCAGGGGATAATGGCTACACCTTC. Its translation: CASSLDSGDNGYTF.

This clonotype was counted at least ten times. V is TRBV4-2 and J is TRBJ1-2, with D unclear. The CDR3 contains 11 residues. V lost 4 bases, J lost 10 bases, and 10 bases lay in between. Germline CDR1 reads LGHNA; CDR2 reads YNFKEQ. The CDR3 loop reads CASSRGHDYTF. The DNA for the CDR3 is TGTGCCAGCAGCCGAGGGCATGACTACACCTTC.

This clonotype was seen repeatedly, ten times or more. The V and J genes are TRBV29-1 and TRBJ2-5; TRBD1 matches 8 bases. CDR1 is SQVTM, CDR2 ANQGSEA, per germline. This CDR3 is 13 amino acids long. The V gene end was trimmed by 7 bases and the J gene end by 1 base; junction bases not matched to a gene: 5. As DNA, the CDR3 is TGCAGCGCCCTAGGACAGGGCCAAGAGACCCAGTACTTC. Its translation: CSALGQGQETQYF.

In this sample, this clonotype turned up many times. The rearrangement joins TRBV28 to TRBJ2-5, with 12 bases that match TRBD2. V trimming: 6 bases; J trimming: 4 bases; junction bases outside the gene matches: 3. CDR3 length: 14 amino acids. The germline V gene encodes CDR1 MDHEN and CDR2 SYDVKM. CDR3 nucleotide sequence: TGTGCCAGCAGAAGACTAGCGGGAGTAGAGACCCAGTACTTC. This encodes CASRRLAGVETQYF. The whole variable domain, filled in from reference TRBV28 and TRBJ2-5, reads DVKVTQSSRYLVKRTGEKVFLECVQDMDHENMFWYRQDPGLGLRLIYFSYDVKMKEKGDIPEGYSVSREKKERFSLILESASTNQTSMYLCASRRLAGVETQYFGPGTRLLVL.